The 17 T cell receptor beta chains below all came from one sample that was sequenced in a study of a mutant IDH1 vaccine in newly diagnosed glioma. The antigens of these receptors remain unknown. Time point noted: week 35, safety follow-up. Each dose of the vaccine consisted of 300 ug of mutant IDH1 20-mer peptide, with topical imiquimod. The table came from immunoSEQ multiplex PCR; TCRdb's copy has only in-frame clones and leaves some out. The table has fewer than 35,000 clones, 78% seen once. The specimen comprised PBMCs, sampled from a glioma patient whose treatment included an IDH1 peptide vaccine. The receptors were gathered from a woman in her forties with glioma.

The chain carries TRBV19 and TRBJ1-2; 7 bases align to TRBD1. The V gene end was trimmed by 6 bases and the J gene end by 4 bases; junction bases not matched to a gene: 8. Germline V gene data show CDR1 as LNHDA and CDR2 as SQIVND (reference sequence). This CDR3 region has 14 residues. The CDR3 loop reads CASSPQGGSYGYTF. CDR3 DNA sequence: TGTGCCAGTAGCCCCCAGGGGGGCTCCTATGGCTACACCTTC.

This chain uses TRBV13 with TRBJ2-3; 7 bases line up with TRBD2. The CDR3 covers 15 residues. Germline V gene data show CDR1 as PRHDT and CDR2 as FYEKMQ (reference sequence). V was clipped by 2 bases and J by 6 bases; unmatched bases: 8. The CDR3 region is CASSLWGGEKDTQYF. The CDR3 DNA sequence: TGTGCCAGCAGCTTATGGGGGGGTGAAAAGGATACGCAGTATTTT.

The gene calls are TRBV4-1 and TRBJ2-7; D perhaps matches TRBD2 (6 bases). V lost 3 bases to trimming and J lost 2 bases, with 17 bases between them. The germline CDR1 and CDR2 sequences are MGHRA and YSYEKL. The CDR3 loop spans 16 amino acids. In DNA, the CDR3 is TGCGCCAGCAGCCATCAGGGACTGGCCGTACCCTACGAGCAGTACTTC. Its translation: CASSHQGLAVPYEQYF.

DNA for the CDR3: TGTGCCACCAGCACCGTGGTTAGGAGGGCCATAGATACGCAGTATTTT. Translating it yields CATSTVVRRAIDTQYF. The chain couples TRBV15 to TRBJ2-3, with a possible D match to TRBD2 (6 bases). Per the germline V gene, CDR1 is LNHNV and CDR2 is YYDKDF (reference sequence). The CDR3 sequence is 16 residues long. Trimming removed 4 bases from V and 5 bases from J, with 19 bases in between.

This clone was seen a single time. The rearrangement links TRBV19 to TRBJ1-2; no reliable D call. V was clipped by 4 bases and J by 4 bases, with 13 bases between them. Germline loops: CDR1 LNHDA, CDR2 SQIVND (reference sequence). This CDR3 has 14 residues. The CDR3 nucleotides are TGTGCCAGTAGTACTCTCGACGGATTCTATGGCTACACCTTC. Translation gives CASSTLDGFYGYTF.

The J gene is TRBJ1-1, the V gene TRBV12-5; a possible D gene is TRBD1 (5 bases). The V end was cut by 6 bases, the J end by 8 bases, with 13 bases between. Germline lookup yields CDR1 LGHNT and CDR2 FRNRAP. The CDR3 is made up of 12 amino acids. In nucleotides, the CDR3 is TGTGCTAGTGGCCTTGAGGGGATCGAAGCTTTCTTT. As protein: CASGLEGIEAFF.

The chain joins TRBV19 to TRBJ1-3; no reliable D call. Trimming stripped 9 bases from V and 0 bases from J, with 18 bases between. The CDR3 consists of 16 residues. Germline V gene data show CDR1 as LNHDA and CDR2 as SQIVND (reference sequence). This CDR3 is CASGSTAPFSGNTIYF. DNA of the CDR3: TGTGCCAGCGGGTCCACAGCGCCATTCTCTGGAAACACCATATATTTT.

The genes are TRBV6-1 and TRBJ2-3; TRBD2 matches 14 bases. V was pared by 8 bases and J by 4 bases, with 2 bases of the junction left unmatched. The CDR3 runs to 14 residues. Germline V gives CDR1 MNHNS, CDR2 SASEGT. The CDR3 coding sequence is TGTGCCAGCGGGACTAGCGGGGGAGCAGATACGCAGTATTTT. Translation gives CASGTSGGADTQYF.

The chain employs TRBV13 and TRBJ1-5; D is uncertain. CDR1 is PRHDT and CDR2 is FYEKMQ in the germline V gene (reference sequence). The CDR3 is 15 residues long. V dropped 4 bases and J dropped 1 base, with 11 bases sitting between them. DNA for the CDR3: TGTGCCAGCAGCTCCCGGGGTGACAGCAATCAGCCCCAGCATTTT. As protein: CASSSRGDSNQPQHF.

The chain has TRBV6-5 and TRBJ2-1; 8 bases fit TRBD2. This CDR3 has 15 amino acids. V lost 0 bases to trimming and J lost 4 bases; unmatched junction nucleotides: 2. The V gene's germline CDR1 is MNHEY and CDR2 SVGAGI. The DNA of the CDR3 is TGTGCCAGCAGTTACTCCCGGGGGGGGTACAATGAGCAGTTCTTC. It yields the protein CASSYSRGGYNEQFF.

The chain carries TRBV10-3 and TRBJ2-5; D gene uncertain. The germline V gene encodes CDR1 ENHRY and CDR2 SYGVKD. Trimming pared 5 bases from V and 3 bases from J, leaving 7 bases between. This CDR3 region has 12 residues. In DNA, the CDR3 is TGTGCCATCAGTCCCAGAGAAGAGACCCAGTACTTC. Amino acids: CAISPREETQYF.

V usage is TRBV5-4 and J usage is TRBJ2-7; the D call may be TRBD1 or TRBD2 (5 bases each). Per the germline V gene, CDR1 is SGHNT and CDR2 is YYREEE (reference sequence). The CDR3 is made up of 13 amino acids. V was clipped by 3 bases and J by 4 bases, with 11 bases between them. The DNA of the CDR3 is TGTGCCAGCAGCTGGGACCGTCGTTACGAGCAGTACTTC. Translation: CASSWDRRYEQYF. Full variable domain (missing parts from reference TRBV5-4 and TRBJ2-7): ETGVTQSPTHLIKTRGQQVTLRCSSQSGHNTVSWYQQALGQGPQFIFQYYREEENGRGNFPPRFSGLQFPNYSSELNVNALELDDSALYLCASSWDRRYEQYFGPGTRLTVT.

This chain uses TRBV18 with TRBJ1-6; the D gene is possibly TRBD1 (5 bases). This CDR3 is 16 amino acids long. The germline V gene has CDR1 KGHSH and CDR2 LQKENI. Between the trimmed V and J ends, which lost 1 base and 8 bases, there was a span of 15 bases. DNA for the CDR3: TGTGCCAGCTCACCACGGGACCGAATTATGGATTCACCCCTCCACTTT. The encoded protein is CASSPRDRIMDSPLHF.

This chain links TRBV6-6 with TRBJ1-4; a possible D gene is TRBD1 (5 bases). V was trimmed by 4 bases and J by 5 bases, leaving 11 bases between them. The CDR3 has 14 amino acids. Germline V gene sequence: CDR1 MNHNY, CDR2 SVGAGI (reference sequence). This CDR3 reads CASSSGTANEKLFF. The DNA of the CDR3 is TGTGCCAGCAGTTCCGGGACCGCGAATGAAAAACTGTTTTTT.

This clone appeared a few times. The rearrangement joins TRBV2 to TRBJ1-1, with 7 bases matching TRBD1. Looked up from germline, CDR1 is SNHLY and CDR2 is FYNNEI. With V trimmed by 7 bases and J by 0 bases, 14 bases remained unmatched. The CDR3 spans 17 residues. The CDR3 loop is CASKFRGGSGVNTEAFF. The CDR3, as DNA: TGTGCCAGCAAGTTCCGAGGGGGCAGTGGGGTGAACACTGAAGCTTTCTTT.

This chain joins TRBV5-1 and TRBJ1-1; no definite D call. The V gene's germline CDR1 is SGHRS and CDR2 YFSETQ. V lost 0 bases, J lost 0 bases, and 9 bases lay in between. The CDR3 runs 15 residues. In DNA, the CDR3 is TGCGCCAGCAGCTTGGTGCCGGGTGTGAACACTGAAGCTTTCTTT. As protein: CASSLVPGVNTEAFF.

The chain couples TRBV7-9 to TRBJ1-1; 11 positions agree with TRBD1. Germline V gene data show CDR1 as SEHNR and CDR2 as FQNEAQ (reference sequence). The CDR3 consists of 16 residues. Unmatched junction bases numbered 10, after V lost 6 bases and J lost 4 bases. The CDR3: CASRAGQGGTGTEAFF. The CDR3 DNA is TGTGCCAGCAGAGCGGGACAGGGGGGTACGGGCACTGAAGCTTTCTTT.